Listed below are T cell receptor beta chains from one sample, sequenced in a study of T cell repertoires in cytomegalovirus infection. TCRdb re-derived calls from the reads in MiXCR, one entry per CDR3 protein. The data hold approximately 160,000 distinct CDR3 sequences, with roughly 17% observed a single time. Sample: CD8+ T cells from PBMCs. All receptors derive from a human donor in good health (CMV status not recorded). Some clones in this sample may be carry-over from other donors' samples. CDR3s include the opening cysteine and the closing phenylalanine or tryptophan. A clone size is listed for some rows: how often the clone was seen (once, few, many), or a class if it is expanded.

J gene: TRBJ1-5
clone size: -
V gene: TRBV6-8
CDR3 protein: CASSYFCRGGNQPQHF

J gene: TRBJ2-7
clone size: -
V gene: TRBV28
CDR3 protein: CASSPPGTVTYEQYF

J gene: TRBJ1-1
clone size: few
V gene: TRBV4-3
CDR3 protein: CASSQAGTGGDEAFF

J gene: TRBJ2-2
clone size: -
V gene: TRBV20-1
CDR3 protein: CSAPKLLAELPQWELFF

J gene: TRBJ1-2
clone size: -
V gene: TRBV4-3
CDR3 protein: CASSQDRGTGRAYGYTF

J gene: TRBJ2-7
clone size: few
V gene: TRBV29-1
CDR3 protein: CSVWTGESYEQYF

J gene: TRBJ2-7
clone size: few
V gene: TRBV10-3
CDR3 protein: CATGSREQYF

J gene: TRBJ2-3
clone size: -
V gene: TRBV7-9
CDR3 protein: CASSFPNGNSLTRTDTQYF

J gene: TRBJ2-1
clone size: many
V gene: TRBV7-2
CDR3 protein: CASSPLGGARNEQFF

J gene: TRBJ2-5
clone size: few
V gene: TRBV7-9
CDR3 protein: CASSPRTSGRTPNQETQYF

J gene: TRBJ2-3
clone size: few
V gene: TRBV11-2
CDR3 protein: CASSLGDRAEDTQYF

J gene: TRBJ1-5
clone size: few
V gene: TRBV7-8
CDR3 protein: CASSLGGTGGRSTEPQHF

J gene: TRBJ2-7
clone size: few
V gene: TRBV7-8
CDR3 protein: CASSSLRYSGRLDEQYF

J gene: TRBJ2-1
clone size: -
V gene: TRBV7-9
CDR3 protein: CASSLFENEQFF

J gene: TRBJ2-1
clone size: -
V gene: TRBV28
CDR3 protein: CASSLPNWRRDNEQFF

J gene: TRBJ2-7
clone size: few
V gene: TRBV6-5
CDR3 protein: CASRLDRGGPGVISYEQYF

J gene: TRBJ2-5
clone size: -
V gene: TRBV7-2
CDR3 protein: CASSILTGSESYQETQYF

J gene: TRBJ2-1
clone size: -
V gene: TRBV27
CDR3 protein: CASSLSVGTSAYNEQFF

J gene: TRBJ1-4
clone size: many
V gene: TRBV7-2
CDR3 protein: CASSLVGQGRFEKLFF

J gene: TRBJ2-6
clone size: -
V gene: TRBV20-1
CDR3 protein: CSARQTGSAGANVLTF

J gene: TRBJ2-1
clone size: few
V gene: TRBV6-2/TRBV6-3
CDR3 protein: CASSYDDGTSQFF

J gene: TRBJ2-1
clone size: few
V gene: TRBV6-2/TRBV6-3
CDR3 protein: CASSYRAGKSILNEQFF

J gene: TRBJ2-3
clone size: -
V gene: TRBV5-1
CDR3 protein: CASSLELAGTDTQYF

J gene: TRBJ1-5
clone size: once
V gene: TRBV7-8
CDR3 protein: CASSPSGTGNQPQHF

J gene: TRBJ1-2
clone size: few
V gene: TRBV28
CDR3 protein: CASSLAGGDGYTF

J gene: TRBJ2-5
clone size: few
V gene: TRBV12-5
CDR3 protein: CASGLGRSGDF

J gene: TRBJ2-1
clone size: few
V gene: TRBV7-3
CDR3 protein: CASSPLGTSGRDEQFF

J gene: TRBJ1-4
clone size: -
V gene: TRBV7-9
CDR3 protein: CASSLGPVGLFF

J gene: TRBJ2-3
clone size: few
V gene: TRBV4-1
CDR3 protein: CASSHPGDNSADTQYF

J gene: TRBJ2-3
clone size: few
V gene: TRBV6-5
CDR3 protein: CASSYGLAGPTDTQYF

J gene: TRBJ2-1
clone size: few
V gene: TRBV11-2
CDR3 protein: CASTLAASGGVSYNEQFF

J gene: TRBJ1-5
clone size: -
V gene: TRBV7-8
CDR3 protein: CASSSLGTGAFDQPQHF

J gene: TRBJ2-7
clone size: -
V gene: TRBV7-9
CDR3 protein: CASRKAPSYEQYF